The T cell receptor (beta chain) described here comes from a study of shared clonotypes between healthy human individuals. Notes on the study in general: Represented diversity, genetic and exposure-history alike, was limited by few donors.

The CDR3 runs 17 residues. Germline CDR1 is SGHTA and CDR2 is FQGNSA. Unmatched junction bases numbered 6, after V lost 0 bases and J lost 5 bases. Some clones are missing from TCRdb's copy, which holds only in-frame ones; the method was immunoSEQ multiplex PCR. The data contain about 320,000 clones, around nine tenths of them singletons. Researchers reported that CD8 memory united CD45RO+ cells with CCR7-negative CD45RA+ TemRA cells. Remarks on this clone: Its antigen is not known.

The sample consisted of memory CD8+ T cells sorted from blood. Subset given: CD45RO+ cells pooled with CCR7-negative TemRA cells. The TCR sequence derives from a man aged 18 to 29 in good health. This chain connects TRBV7-2 to TRBJ2-1; TRBD2 aligns across 11 bases. DNA of the CDR3: TGTGCCAGCAGCTTAGCTCTTAGCGGGGGGGCCCACAATGAGCAGTTCTTC. Amino acids: CASSLALSGGAHNEQFF.